The 12 T cell receptor beta chains given below trace back to one sample, sequenced in a study of blood T cell repertoires in COVID-19. Only in-frame clones appear in the TCRdb table, and some are missing; sequencing was by immunoSEQ multiplex PCR. The data hold just over 95,000 clones, with around nine tenths observed a single time. Sequencing input: peripheral blood. All receptors derive from a man in his 60s with acute or convalescent COVID-19.

A single count supports this clone. The chain carries TRBV7-9 and TRBJ2-3; 9 bases line up with TRBD1. V trimming: 3 bases; J trimming: 3 bases; junction bases outside the gene matches: 7. This CDR3 region has 16 residues. The germline V gene encodes CDR1 SEHNR and CDR2 FQNEAQ (reference sequence). CDR3 region: CASSLNRGRRTDTQYF. DNA for the CDR3: TGTGCCAGCAGCTTGAACAGGGGGCGCCGAACAGATACGCAGTATTTT.

The V call is TRBV3-1 (or the pseudogene TRBV3-2), the J call TRBJ1-3; 9 bases agree with TRBD1. There are 14 residues in the CDR3. CDR1 is LGHDT, CDR2 YNNKEL, per germline (reference sequence). V lost 6 bases, J lost 4 bases, and 4 bases stayed unmatched. The CDR3 region is CASSRTGDGNTIYF. CDR3 bases: TGTGCCAGCAGTCGGACAGGGGACGGAAACACCATATATTTT.

The chain links TRBV5-4 to TRBJ1-2, with D uncertain. Germline CDR1 SGHNT, CDR2 YYREEE (reference sequence). V was cut by 2 bases and J by 1 base, with 9 bases left in between. The CDR3 sequence is 14 residues long. In DNA, the CDR3 is TGTGCCAGCAGCTTCTCGGGGAGTAACTATGGCTACACCTTC. Translating gives CASSFSGSNYGYTF.

The chain uses TRBV5-1 and TRBJ1-2; the match to TRBD1 covers 10 bases. In germline, CDR1 is SGHRS, CDR2 YFSETQ. Trimming cost V 0 bases and J 3 bases; bases outside gene matches: 2. The CDR3 covers 15 residues. The CDR3, as DNA: TGCGCCAGCAGCTTGGGACAGGGGGCGGACTATGGCTACACCTTC. Its translation: CASSLGQGADYGYTF.

This clone has just one count. The chain employs TRBV5-1 and TRBJ2-5; TRBD1 matches at 11 bases. Germline V gene sequence: CDR1 SGHRS, CDR2 YFSETQ. CDR3 length: 16 residues. Unmatched junction bases numbered 10, after V lost 4 bases and J lost 5 bases. The CDR3 coding sequence is TGCGCCAGCAGCCTTCAGGGACAGGGGGTTGGGGAGACCCAGTACTTC. Amino acid sequence: CASSLQGQGVGETQYF.

This clone has a single count. V is TRBV7-9 and J is TRBJ1-3; D ambiguous. The CDR3 totals 13 residues. In germline, CDR1 is SEHNR, CDR2 FQNEAQ (reference sequence). Trimming shortened V by 4 bases and J by 4 bases, and 8 bases separated the two germline ends. CDR3 loop: CASSSPAGNTIYF. CDR3 nucleotide sequence: TGTGCCAGCAGCTCCCCTGCGGGAAACACCATATATTTT.

The chain has TRBV6-5 and TRBJ2-1; D possibly corresponds to TRBD2 (5 bases). The germline CDR1 and CDR2 sequences are MNHEY and SVGAGI. V lost 9 bases to trimming and J lost 0 bases, with 12 bases between them. The length of the CDR3 is 14 residues. In DNA, the CDR3 is TGTGCCAGTCATCGGGAAACCTCCTACAATGAGCAGTTCTTC. It codes for CASHRETSYNEQFF.

This chain joins TRBV5-6 and TRBJ1-1; tentatively, D is TRBD1 (5 bases). Germline V gene lookup returns CDR1 SGHDT and CDR2 YYEEEE. The CDR3 has 14 amino acids. Deletions cut 4 bases from V and 3 bases from J, with 13 bases between. The CDR3 sequence is CASSPTGEDTEAFF. The CDR3 nucleotides read TGTGCCAGCAGCCCCACGGGGGAGGACACTGAAGCTTTCTTT.

This chain connects TRBV4-1 to TRBJ1-2; TRBD1 agrees at 8 bases. Unmatched junction bases numbered 7, after V lost 0 bases and J lost 7 bases. Germline V lookup: CDR1 MGHRA, CDR2 YSYEKL. The CDR3 is 15 amino acids. CDR3 amino acids: CASSQDVGQGLGYTF. The DNA for the CDR3 is TGCGCCAGCAGCCAAGATGTTGGACAGGGACTTGGCTACACCTTC.

V gene TRBV3-1 (or the pseudogene TRBV3-2) combines with J gene TRBJ1-2; D not resolved. V was pared by 0 bases and J by 7 bases, with 6 bases between. The CDR3 loop spans 12 amino acids. Germline values: CDR1 LGHDT, CDR2 YNNKEL (reference sequence). The CDR3 loop is CASSQDRIGYTF. The CDR3, as DNA: TGTGCCAGCAGCCAAGATCGTATTGGCTACACCTTC.

The gene calls are TRBV5-1 and TRBJ2-1; 8 bases fit TRBD1. V shed 3 bases, J shed 0 bases, and the junction held 5 bases outside the gene matches. The CDR3 is 16 residues long. Germline CDR1 and CDR2: SGHRS and YFSETQ. The chain's CDR3 is CASSSQTGGSYNEQFF. The CDR3 nucleotides read TGCGCCAGCAGCTCGCAAACAGGGGGCTCCTACAATGAGCAGTTCTTC.

This clone was observed a single time. V gene TRBV15 combines with J gene TRBJ1-3; D uncertain. The ends were cut back, 3 bases at V and 2 bases at J, with 8 bases in the middle. The CDR3 covers 14 residues. Germline V gives CDR1 LNHNV, CDR2 YYDKDF (reference sequence). CDR3 DNA sequence: TGTGCCACCAGCAGCCCATCCACTGGAAACACCATATATTTT. Its protein is CATSSPSTGNTIYF.